One sample yielded the 17 T cell receptor beta chains listed below, sequenced in a study of T cell changes during pregnancy in multiple sclerosis. Method: immunoSEQ multiplex PCR; TCRdb's copy keeps in-frame clones and lacks some. The sample includes about 50,000 clones, about nine tenths of them seen just once. This specimen consisted of CD4+ T cells from peripheral blood mononuclear cells, obtained after pregnancy. The origin of the receptors is a female donor in good health, enrolled as a control in a pregnancy study.

The rearrangement uses TRBV28 and TRBJ2-2, with TRBD2 matching 11 bases. The CDR3 has 14 amino acids. V dropped 8 bases and J dropped 1; count of bases not matched to a gene: 0. Germline V gives CDR1 MDHEN, CDR2 SYDVKM. In DNA, the CDR3 is TGTGCCAGCGGACTAGCGGGGAACACCGGGGAGCTGTTTTTT. It yields the protein CASGLAGNTGELFF.

The chain combines TRBV29-1 with TRBJ1-4; D remains ambiguous. V lost 7 bases, J lost 7 bases, and 13 bases lay in between. This CDR3 has 12 residues. Germline loops: CDR1 SQVTM, CDR2 ANQGSEA. CDR3 in amino acids: CSAGLTGEKLFF. DNA of the CDR3: TGCAGCGCGGGTCTGACGGGTGAAAAACTGTTTTTT.

The chain links TRBV5-6 to TRBJ2-3; D is unclear. Germline V gives CDR1 SGHDT, CDR2 YYEEEE. V lost 4 bases and J lost 1, with 13 bases in between. This CDR3 comprises 15 residues. The DNA of the CDR3 is TGTGCCAGCAGCATCACAGTGGGCGGCACAGATACGCAGTATTTT. This sequence encodes CASSITVGGTDTQYF.

This chain's CDR3 is CASKTSGTNEQFF. As DNA, the CDR3 is TGTGCCAGCAAAACTAGCGGGACAAATGAGCAGTTCTTC. The rearrangement links TRBV7-2 to TRBJ2-1, with 10 positions matching TRBD2. Germline trimming cut 7 bases from V and 7 bases from J; bases unmatched to any gene: 4. CDR3 size: 13 residues. Looked up from germline, CDR1 is SGHTA and CDR2 is FQGNSA.

The CDR3 region is CASKISGITDTQYF. DNA for the CDR3: TGTGCCAGCAAGATCAGTGGTATCACAGATACGCAGTATTTT. This chain connects TRBV28 to TRBJ2-3; D unresolved. This CDR3 has 14 residues. V was trimmed by 7 bases and J by 2 bases, leaving 13 bases between them. Germline V lookup: CDR1 MDHEN, CDR2 SYDVKM.

The CDR3 DNA reads TGTGCCACCAGGCGGACTAGCGGACATTTCCATGAGCAGTTCTTC. It specifies CATRRTSGHFHEQFF. The rearrangement joins TRBV15 to TRBJ2-1; 10 bases are shared with TRBD2. Germline CDR1 LNHNV, CDR2 YYDKDF (reference sequence). The CDR3 totals 15 residues. Unmatched junction bases numbered 10, after V lost 6 bases and J lost 8 bases.

The genes are TRBV10-2 and TRBJ1-1, with a tentative D call TRBD1 (6 bases). Germline V gene sequence: CDR1 WSHSY, CDR2 SAAADI. This CDR3 spans 16 amino acids. V was pared by 1 base and J by 1 base, with 13 bases between. CDR3 DNA: TGCGCCAGCAGTGAGTTGCGGGGGGCAGGGAACACTGAAGCTTTCTTT. This sequence encodes CASSELRGAGNTEAFF.

The J gene is TRBJ1-1, the V gene TRBV11-3, with D tentatively TRBD1 (5 bases). V lost 5 bases, J lost 6 bases, and 16 bases lay in between. CDR3 length: 14 amino acids. The germline V gene encodes CDR1 SGHNT and CDR2 YENEEA. CDR3 sequence: CASSITGGVAEAFF. The CDR3 DNA is TGTGCCAGCAGCATCACAGGCGGGGTGGCTGAAGCTTTCTTT.

CDR3 sequence: CASSEATIQETQYF. In DNA, the CDR3 is TGTGCCAGCAGTGAAGCGACTATACAAGAGACCCAGTACTTC. V gene TRBV2 combines with J gene TRBJ2-5; D may be TRBD2 (5 bases). This CDR3 comprises 14 residues. CDR1 and CDR2 from the germline V gene are SNHLY and FYNNEI. V lost 0 bases to trimming and J lost 2 bases, with 7 bases between them. The variable domain in full, with the rest retrieved from reference TRBV2 and TRBJ2-5, is EPEVTQTPSHQVTQMGQEVILRCVPISNHLYFYWYRQILGQKVEFLVSFYNNEISEKSEIFDDQFSVERPDGSNFTLKIRSTKLEDSAMYFCASSEATIQETQYFGPGTRLLVL.

The chain has TRBV11-2 and TRBJ1-2; 9 positions agree with TRBD1. Germline loops: CDR1 SGHAT, CDR2 FQNNGV. The CDR3 consists of 15 residues. Trimming took 5 bases from V and 7 from J; bases not matched to a gene: 11. In nucleotides, the CDR3 is TGTGCCAGCAGCCTAAACAGGGGGCTAAGGGGTGGCTACACCTTC. It yields the protein CASSLNRGLRGGYTF.

This chain links TRBV28 with TRBJ2-5; no clear D. The CDR3 loop spans 14 amino acids. Per the germline V gene, CDR1 is MDHEN and CDR2 is SYDVKM. V lost 3 bases and J lost 5, with 13 bases in between. The CDR3 is CASSFSSVLETQYF. The CDR3, as DNA: TGTGCCAGCAGTTTCTCCTCAGTATTGGAGACCCAGTACTTC.

J is TRBJ2-5 and V is TRBV7-3; perhaps TRBD2 as D (5 bases). The CDR3 has 14 amino acids. Germline CDR1 reads SGHTA; CDR2 reads FQGTGA. The V gene lost 5 bases and the J gene lost 1 base, with 11 bases spanning the gap. The CDR3 DNA reads TGTGCCAGCAGCCCCGAGGGTGGCCAAGAGACCCAGTACTTC. Translation: CASSPEGGQETQYF. The whole variable domain, remainder taken from reference TRBV7-3 and TRBJ2-5, is GAGVSQTPSNKVTEKGKYVELRCDPISGHTALYWYRQSLGQGPEFLIYFQGTGAADDSGLPNDRFFAVRPEGSVSTLKIQRTERGDSAVYLCASSPEGGQETQYFGPGTRLLVL.

The V call is TRBV19, the J call TRBJ1-2; no clear D. Germline loops: CDR1 LNHDA, CDR2 SQIVND (reference sequence). CDR3 size: 17 residues. Trimming cost V 3 bases and J 0 bases, with 17 bases left between them. CDR3: CASSITLLDTSNYGYTF. The CDR3 DNA is TGTGCCAGTAGTATTACCCTACTTGACACATCTAACTATGGCTACACCTTC.

The rearrangement joins TRBV28 to TRBJ1-2; a possible D gene is TRBD1 (6 bases). CDR3 size: 13 residues. CDR1 MDHEN and CDR2 SYDVKM come from the germline V gene. V dropped 5 bases and J dropped 6 bases, with 13 bases sitting between them. CDR3 nucleotide sequence: TGTGCCAGCAGTCACCGCCGACAGGATGGCTACACCTTC. It specifies CASSHRRQDGYTF.

The chain employs TRBV30 and TRBJ2-3; 8 nucleotides agree with TRBD2. The germline V gene has CDR1 GTSNPN and CDR2 SVGIG (reference sequence). The CDR3 consists of 14 residues. V lost 6 bases and J lost 4; bases outside the gene matches: 9. DNA of the CDR3: TGTGCCTGTAGCAAGGGACTAGGCGCAGATACGCAGTATTTT. It yields the protein CACSKGLGADTQYF.

The CDR3: CASSLVGRKNTEAFF. CDR3 nucleotide sequence: TGTGCCAGCAGCTTAGTGGGCAGGAAGAACACTGAAGCTTTCTTT. V and J are TRBV11-2 and TRBJ1-1; unclear D gene. The germline gives CDR1 SGHAT, CDR2 FQNNGV. CDR3 length: 15 residues. Deletions cut 1 base from V and 1 base from J, with 10 bases between.

As for this clone: At one end the junction does not follow the germline gene, possibly because of a read error. This chain connects TRBV5-1 to TRBJ2-5; D might be TRBD1 (6 bases). CDR1 and CDR2 (germline): SGHRS, YFSETQ. CDR3 size: 13 residues. The CDR3: CASNLGAQETQYF. The CDR3 nucleotides read TGCGCCAGCAACTTGGGGGCCCAAGAGACCCAGTACTTC.